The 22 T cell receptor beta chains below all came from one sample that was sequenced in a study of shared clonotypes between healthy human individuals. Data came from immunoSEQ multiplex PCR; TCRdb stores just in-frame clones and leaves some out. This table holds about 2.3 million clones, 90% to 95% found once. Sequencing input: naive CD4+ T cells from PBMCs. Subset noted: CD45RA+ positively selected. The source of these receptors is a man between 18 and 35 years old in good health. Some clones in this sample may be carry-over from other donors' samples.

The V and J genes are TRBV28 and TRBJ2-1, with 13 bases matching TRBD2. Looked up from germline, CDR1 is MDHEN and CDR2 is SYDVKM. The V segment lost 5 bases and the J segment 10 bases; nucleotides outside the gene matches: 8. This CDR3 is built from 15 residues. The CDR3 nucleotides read TGTGCCAGCAGTCCGGGACTAGCGGGGCTAATGGAGCAGTTCTTC. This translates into CASSPGLAGLMEQFF.

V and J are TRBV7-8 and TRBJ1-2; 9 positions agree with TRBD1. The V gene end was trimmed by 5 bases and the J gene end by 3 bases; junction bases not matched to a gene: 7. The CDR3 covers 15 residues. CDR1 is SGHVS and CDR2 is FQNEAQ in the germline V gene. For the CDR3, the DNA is TGTGCCAGCAGCGAAGGGACAGGGCCGTACTATGGCTACACCTTC. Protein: CASSEGTGPYYGYTF.

The CDR3 DNA sequence: TGTGCCAGCAGGACAGGGGGAGATGAAAAACTGTTTTTT. Amino acids: CASRTGGDEKLFF. The rearrangement joins TRBV6-1 to TRBJ1-4; 9 positions agree with TRBD1. Trimming cost V 6 bases and J 6 bases; bases outside gene matches: 2. This CDR3 contains 13 residues. Germline V gene sequence: CDR1 MNHNS, CDR2 SASEGT.

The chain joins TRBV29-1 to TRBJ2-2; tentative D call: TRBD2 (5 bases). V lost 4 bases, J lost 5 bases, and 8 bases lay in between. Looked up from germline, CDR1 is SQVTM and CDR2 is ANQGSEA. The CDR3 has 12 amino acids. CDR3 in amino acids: CSVGGFTGELFF. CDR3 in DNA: TGCAGCGTTGGAGGGTTTACCGGGGAGCTGTTTTTT.

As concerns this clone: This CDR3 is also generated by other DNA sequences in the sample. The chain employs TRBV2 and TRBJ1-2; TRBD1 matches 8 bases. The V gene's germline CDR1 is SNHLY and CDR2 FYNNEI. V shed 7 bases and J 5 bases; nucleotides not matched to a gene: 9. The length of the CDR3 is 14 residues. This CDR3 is CASTAQGALYGYTF. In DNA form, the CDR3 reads TGTGCCAGCACCGCCCAGGGGGCATTGTATGGCTACACCTTC. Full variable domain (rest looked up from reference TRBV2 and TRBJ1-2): EPEVTQTPSHQVTQMGQEVILRCVPISNHLYFYWYRQILGQKVEFLVSFYNNEISEKSEIFDDQFSVERPDGSNFTLKIRSTKLEDSAMYFCASTAQGALYGYTFGSGTRLTVV.

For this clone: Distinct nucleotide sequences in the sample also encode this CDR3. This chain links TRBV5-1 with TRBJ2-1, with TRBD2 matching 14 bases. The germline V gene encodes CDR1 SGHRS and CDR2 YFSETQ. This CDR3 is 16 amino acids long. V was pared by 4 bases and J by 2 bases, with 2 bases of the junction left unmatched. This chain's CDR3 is CASSGLAGGAYNEQFF. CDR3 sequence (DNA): TGCGCCAGCAGCGGACTAGCGGGAGGTGCCTACAATGAGCAGTTCTTC.

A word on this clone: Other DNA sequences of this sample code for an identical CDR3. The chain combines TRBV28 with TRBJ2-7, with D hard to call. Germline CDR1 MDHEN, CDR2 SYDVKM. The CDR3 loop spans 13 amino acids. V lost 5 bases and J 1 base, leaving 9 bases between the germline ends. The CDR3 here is CASSRLGSYEQYF. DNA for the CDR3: TGTGCCAGCAGTCGATTAGGTTCCTACGAGCAGTACTTC.

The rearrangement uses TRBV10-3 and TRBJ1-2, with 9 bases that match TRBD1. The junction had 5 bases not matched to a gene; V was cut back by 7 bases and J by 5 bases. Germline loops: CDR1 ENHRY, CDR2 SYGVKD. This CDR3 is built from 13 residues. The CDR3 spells CAITPDRGYGYTF. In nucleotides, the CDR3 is TGTGCCATCACCCCGGACAGGGGTTATGGCTACACCTTC.

The CDR3 protein is CASSAGDRIQETQYF. In DNA, the CDR3 is TGTGCCAGCAGCGCGGGGGACAGAATCCAAGAGACCCAGTACTTC. The chain links TRBV11-3 to TRBJ2-5, with D possibly being TRBD1 or TRBD2 (7 bases each). Germline V gene data show CDR1 as SGHNT and CDR2 as YENEEA. The CDR3 is made up of 15 amino acids. Trimming shortened V by 5 bases and J by 1 base, and 14 bases separated the two germline ends.

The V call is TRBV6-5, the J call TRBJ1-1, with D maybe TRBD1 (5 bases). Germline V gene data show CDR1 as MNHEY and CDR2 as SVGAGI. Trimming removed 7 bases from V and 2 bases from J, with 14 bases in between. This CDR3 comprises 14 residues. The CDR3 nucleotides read TGTGCCAGCACTACTGGACACCCAAACACTGAAGCTTTCTTT. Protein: CASTTGHPNTEAFF.

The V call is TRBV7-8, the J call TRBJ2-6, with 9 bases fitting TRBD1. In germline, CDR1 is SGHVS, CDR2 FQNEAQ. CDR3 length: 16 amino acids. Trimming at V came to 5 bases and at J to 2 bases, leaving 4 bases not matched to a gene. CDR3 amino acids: CASSRGQGAGANVLTF. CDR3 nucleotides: TGTGCCAGCAGCCGGGGACAGGGAGCTGGGGCCAACGTCCTGACTTTC.

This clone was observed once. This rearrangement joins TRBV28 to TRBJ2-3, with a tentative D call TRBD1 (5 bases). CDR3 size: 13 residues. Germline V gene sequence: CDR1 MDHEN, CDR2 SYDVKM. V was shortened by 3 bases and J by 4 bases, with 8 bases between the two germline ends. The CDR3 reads CASSLPGSDTQYF. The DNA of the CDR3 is TGTGCCAGCAGTTTGCCAGGGTCAGATACGCAGTATTTT.

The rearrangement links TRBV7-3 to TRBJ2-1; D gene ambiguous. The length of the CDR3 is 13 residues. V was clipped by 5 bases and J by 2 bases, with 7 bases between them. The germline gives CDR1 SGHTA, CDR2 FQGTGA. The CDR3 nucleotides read TGTGCCAGCAGCCAAAATACCTACAATGAGCAGTTCTTC. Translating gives CASSQNTYNEQFF.

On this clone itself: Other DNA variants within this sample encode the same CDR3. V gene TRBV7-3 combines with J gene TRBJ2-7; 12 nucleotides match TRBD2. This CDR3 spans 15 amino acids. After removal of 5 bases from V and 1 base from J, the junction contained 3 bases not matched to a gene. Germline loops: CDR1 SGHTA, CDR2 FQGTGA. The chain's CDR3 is CASSLGTSGSYEQYF. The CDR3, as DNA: TGTGCCAGCAGCCTCGGGACTAGCGGGTCCTACGAGCAGTACTTC.

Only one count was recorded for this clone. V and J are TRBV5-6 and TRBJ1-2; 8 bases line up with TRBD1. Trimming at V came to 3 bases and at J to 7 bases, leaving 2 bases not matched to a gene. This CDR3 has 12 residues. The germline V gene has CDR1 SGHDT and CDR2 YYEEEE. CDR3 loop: CASSWGQAGYTF. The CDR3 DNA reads TGTGCCAGCAGCTGGGGACAGGCTGGCTACACCTTC.

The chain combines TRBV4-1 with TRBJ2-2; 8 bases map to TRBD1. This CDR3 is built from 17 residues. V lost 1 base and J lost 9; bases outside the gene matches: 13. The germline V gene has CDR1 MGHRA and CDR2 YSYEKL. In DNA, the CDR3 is TGCGCCAGCAGCCAAGCCCCTCGGTCCCAGGGGGCCCGGGAGCTGTTTTTT. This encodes CASSQAPRSQGARELFF.

The chain's CDR3 is CATSRAGMVTGELFF. CDR3 in DNA: TGTGCCACCAGCAGAGCAGGGATGGTAACCGGGGAGCTGTTTTTT. The rearrangement joins TRBV15 to TRBJ2-2, with D perhaps matching TRBD1 (5 bases). CDR3 length equals 15 residues. Germline V gene data show CDR1 as LNHNV and CDR2 as YYDKDF (reference sequence). V was cut by 1 base and J by 5 bases, with 11 bases left in between.

CDR3 sequence: CASSEGLGRETQYF. CDR3 coding DNA: TGTGCCAGCAGTGAAGGACTAGGACGAGAGACCCAGTACTTC. The chain recombines TRBV6-1 with TRBJ2-5; perhaps TRBD2 as D (6 bases). Trimming took off 1 base at V and 4 bases at J, with 10 bases between the two ends. Germline CDR1 is MNHNS and CDR2 is SASEGT. The CDR3 is 14 amino acids.

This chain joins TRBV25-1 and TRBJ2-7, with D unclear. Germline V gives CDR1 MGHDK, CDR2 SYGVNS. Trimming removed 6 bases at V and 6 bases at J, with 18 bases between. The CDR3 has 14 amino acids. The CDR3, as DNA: TGTGCCAGCAGGGACCACCGCCTGGGCTCCGAGCAGTACTTC. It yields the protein CASRDHRLGSEQYF.

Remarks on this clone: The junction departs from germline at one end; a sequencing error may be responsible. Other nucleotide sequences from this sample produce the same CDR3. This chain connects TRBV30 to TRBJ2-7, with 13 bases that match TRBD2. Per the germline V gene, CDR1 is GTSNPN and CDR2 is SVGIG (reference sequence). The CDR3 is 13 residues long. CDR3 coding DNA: TGTGCCGGACGGACTAGCGGGAGCCCCGAGCAGTACTTT. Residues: CAGRTSGSPEQYF.

In DNA form, the CDR3 reads TGCGCCAGCAGCCCGGACAGGGGGCGGGGGAACACTGAAGCTTTCTTT. Protein: CASSPDRGRGNTEAFF. The chain joins TRBV5-1 to TRBJ1-1, with 11 bases that match TRBD1. Germline loops: CDR1 SGHRS, CDR2 YFSETQ. This CDR3 contains 16 residues. The V and J ends lost 4 bases and 1 base, in that order; junction bases with no gene match: 6.

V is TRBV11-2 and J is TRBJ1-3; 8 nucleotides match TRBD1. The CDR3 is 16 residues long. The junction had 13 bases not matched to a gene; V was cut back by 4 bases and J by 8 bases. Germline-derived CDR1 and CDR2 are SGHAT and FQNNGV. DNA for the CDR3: TGTGCCAGCAGCTACGAATCGGGACAGGCGTGGGACACCATATATTTT. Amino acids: CASSYESGQAWDTIYF. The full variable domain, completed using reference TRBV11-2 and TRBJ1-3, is EAGVAQSPRYKIIEKRQSVAFWCNPISGHATLYWYQQILGQGPKLLIQFQNNGVVDDSQLPKDRFSAERLKGVDSTLKIQPAKLEDSAVYLCASSYESGQAWDTIYFGEGSWLTVV.